This T cell receptor beta chain originates from a study of T-cell reconstitution after alpha-beta-depleted transplantation in children. This clonotype was counted many times. A TCRbeta library incorporating unique molecular identifiers was prepared. TCRdb re-derived calls from the PCR reads in MiXCR, one entry per CDR3 protein. This sample has hundreds of thousands of distinct CDR3 sequences, with 10% to 13% found just once. Germline CDR1 is MNHEY and CDR2 is SMNVEV (reference sequence). The CDR3 extends over 15 amino acids. The V end was cut by 5 bases, the J end by 6 bases, with 20 bases between. The chain links TRBV27 to TRBJ2-7, with D possibly TRBD1 on 6 matching bases. The TCR comes from a human donor who donated a stem cell graft to a child with acute myeloid leukemia. The material sequenced was PBMCs from the stem cell graft donor, taken from the stem cell graft. The CDR3 loop is CASSVYRDSFLEQYF. The CDR3 DNA follows: TGTGCCAGCAGTGTCTACAGGGATAGCTTCCTCGAGCAGTACTTC.